Each of the 18 T cell receptor beta chains below was sequenced from the same sample in a study of blood T cells in healthy people across ages. The use of a sample-barcoded 5' primer and a J-beta primer mix characterized a second PCR of roughly 7 to 11 cycles. TCRdb reanalysed the 5' RACE reads using MiXCR and keeps one entry per CDR3 protein. The sample yields just under 550,000 distinct CDR3 sequences, less than 25% seen once. The sample was also reused in another study, on T cells of mothers and their children.

Sequenced input: blood. The receptors were sampled from a boy between 5 and 17 years old in good health.

This chain uses TRBV9 with TRBJ1-2; possibly TRBD1 for D (5 bases). The CDR3 is 17 amino acids. The germline V gene encodes CDR1 SGDLS and CDR2 YYNGEE. The V and J ends lost 0 bases and 0 bases respectively, with 15 bases between them. DNA of the CDR3: TGTGCCAGCAGCGTAGAGGTGGGGCAGGGCGCTAACTATGGCTACACCTTC. Amino acids: CASSVEVGQGANYGYTF.

CDR3 protein: CSVDRGLTEAFF. CDR3 bases: TGCAGCGTCGACAGGGGGCTAACTGAAGCTTTCTTT. V is TRBV29-1 and J is TRBJ1-1, with 10 bases fitting TRBD1. This CDR3 has 12 residues. Germline V gene lookup returns CDR1 SQVTM and CDR2 ANQGSEA. V was clipped by 6 bases and J by 5 bases; unmatched bases: 3.

This clonotype was recorded a few times. The chain has TRBV28 and TRBJ2-5; 10 bases agree with TRBD2. CDR3 length: 16 residues. Germline CDR1 and CDR2: MDHEN and SYDVKM. After removal of 2 bases from V and 7 bases from J, the junction contained 10 bases not matched to a gene. The chain's CDR3 is CASSLNSGRARWTQYF. The CDR3 coding sequence is TGTGCCAGCAGTTTAAACAGCGGGAGGGCTCGGTGGACCCAGTACTTC.

This clonotype was counted a few times. The gene calls are TRBV29-1 and TRBJ2-1; 7 bases match TRBD1. Germline trimming cut 3 bases from V and 0 bases from J; bases unmatched to any gene: 8. CDR3 length equals 16 residues. Germline loops: CDR1 SQVTM, CDR2 ANQGSEA. The CDR3 sequence: CSVDRTGMSSYNEQFF. CDR3 in DNA: TGCAGCGTTGATAGGACAGGTATGAGCTCCTACAATGAGCAGTTCTTC.

This clonotype was recorded a few times. The gene calls are TRBV6-1 and TRBJ2-6, with D hard to call. The ends were cut back, 2 bases at V and 2 bases at J, with 4 bases in the middle. The CDR3 is 14 amino acids. The V gene's germline CDR1 is MNHNS and CDR2 SASEGT. In DNA form, the CDR3 reads TGTGCCAGCAGTGAAATCGCTGGGGCCAACGTCCTGACTTTC. Protein sequence: CASSEIAGANVLTF.

The table lists this clonotype with a few counts. J is TRBJ1-5 and V is TRBV12-3 or TRBV12-4; no clear D gene. V lost 3 bases, J lost 4 bases, and 22 bases lay in between. The CDR3 sequence is 18 residues long. The CDR3 loop reads CASSFGSEGQDYNQPQHF. The CDR3 DNA follows: TGTGCCAGCAGTTTTGGGTCTGAAGGGCAGGACTATAATCAGCCCCAGCATTTT.

The chain links TRBV3-1 to TRBJ1-1; 7 nucleotides match TRBD1. Germline V lookup: CDR1 LGHDT, CDR2 YNNKEL (reference sequence). The CDR3 has 15 residues. The ends lost 0 bases at V and 3 bases at J; junction bases unmatched: 4. The chain's CDR3 is CASSQDNRGYTEAFF. The CDR3 DNA reads TGTGCCAGCAGCCAAGATAACAGGGGATACACTGAAGCTTTCTTT. The full variable domain, completed using reference TRBV3-1 and TRBJ1-1, is DTAVSQTPKYLVTQMGNDKSIKCEQNLGHDTMYWYKQDSKKFLKIMFSYNNKELIINETVPNRFSPKSPDKAHLNLHINSLELGDSAVYFCASSQDNRGYTEAFFGQGTRLTVV.

The chain combines TRBV9 with TRBJ1-2; possible D gene TRBD1, 5 bases. There are 13 residues in the CDR3. Trimming cost V 0 bases and J 8 bases, with 11 bases left between them. Germline-derived CDR1 and CDR2 are SGDLS and YYNGEE. Here the CDR3 DNA reads TGTGCCAGCAGCGTAGTCGGGGGACGGGGCTACACCTTC. Protein sequence: CASSVVGGRGYTF.

In its sample, this clonotype was seen a few times. CDR3 amino acids: CASRPKTYLAGGGYNEQFF. The CDR3 DNA reads TGTGCCAGCAGACCAAAGACTTACTTAGCGGGGGGAGGCTACAATGAGCAGTTCTTC. This chain joins TRBV7-2 and TRBJ2-1; 10 nucleotides align to TRBD2. CDR3 length: 19 residues. With V trimmed by 6 bases and J by 3 bases, 17 bases remained unmatched. CDR1 and CDR2 from the germline V gene are SGHTA and FQGNSA.

CDR3 coding DNA: TGCGCCAGCAGCGAAGCGACGAACTACGAGCAGTACTTC. Translating it yields CASSEATNYEQYF. The gene calls are TRBV4-1 and TRBJ2-7; D uncertain. V lost 5 bases to trimming and J lost 3 bases, with 11 bases between them. This CDR3 comprises 13 residues. Germline loops: CDR1 MGHRA, CDR2 YSYEKL.

The chain is built from TRBV7-8 and TRBJ1-4, with TRBD1 identical over 7 bases. Trimming took 5 bases from V and 5 from J; bases not matched to a gene: 8. In germline, CDR1 is SGHVS, CDR2 FQNEAQ. CDR3 length: 15 amino acids. The CDR3 sequence is CASSPRDSRNEKLFF. The CDR3 DNA reads as TGTGCCAGCAGCCCCCGGGACAGCAGAAATGAAAAACTGTTTTTT.

This clonotype appeared a few times. The chain has TRBV3-1 and TRBJ2-1; 11 nucleotides agree with TRBD2. V lost 1 base to trimming and J lost 0 bases; unmatched junction nucleotides: 5. The CDR3 consists of 18 residues. Germline V lookup: CDR1 LGHDT, CDR2 YNNKEL (reference sequence). The CDR3 here is CASSQASGRPHSYNEQFF. CDR3 bases: TGTGCCAGCAGCCAAGCTAGCGGGAGGCCCCACTCCTACAATGAGCAGTTCTTC.

This rearrangement joins TRBV5-1 to TRBJ2-1; 8 nucleotides align to TRBD1. J gave up 7 bases and V 3 bases, and 3 bases lay outside the gene matches. From germline, CDR1 is SGHRS and CDR2 YFSETQ. The CDR3 consists of 13 residues. For the CDR3, the DNA is TGCGCCAGCAGCTGGGGACAGGTTAATGAGCAGTTCTTC. Translation: CASSWGQVNEQFF. Combining the CDR3 with reference TRBV5-1 and TRBJ2-1 gives the whole variable domain KAGVTQTPRYLIKTRGQQVTLSCSPISGHRSVSWYQQTPGQGLQFLFEYFSETQRNKGNFPGRFSGRQFSNSRSEMNVSTLELGDSALYLCASSWGQVNEQFFGPGTRLTVL.

The rearrangement joins TRBV6-5 to TRBJ1-1; TRBD1 agrees at 7 bases. Germline values: CDR1 MNHEY, CDR2 SVGAGI. The CDR3 loop spans 16 amino acids. V trimming: 0 bases; J trimming: 0 bases; junction bases outside the gene matches: 4. The CDR3 DNA is TGTGCCAGCAGTTACTCGGGGACAGCCATGAACACTGAAGCTTTCTTT. This gives the protein CASSYSGTAMNTEAFF.

Concerning this clonotype itself: Given a much more abundant clone one base away, this may be a read error. This rearrangement joins TRBV12-3 or TRBV12-4 to TRBJ2-5; no firm D call. V lost 5 bases, J lost 11 bases, and 15 bases lay in between. The CDR3 covers 12 residues. The CDR3 DNA is TGTGCCAGCAGTCCCAGGTCCTACGCGCAGTACTTC. Residues: CASSPRSYAQYF.

This clonotype was seen more than once but under ten times. The chain carries TRBV18 and TRBJ1-1, with TRBD1 identical over 9 bases. V was pared by 6 bases and J by 1 base, with 9 bases of the junction left unmatched. The CDR3 runs to 16 residues. Germline V gene data show CDR1 as KGHSH and CDR2 as LQKENI. CDR3 DNA sequence: TGTGCCAGCTCGGTCGTAGAGACAGGGGGGAACACTGAAGCTTTCTTT. As protein: CASSVVETGGNTEAFF.

The chain is built from TRBV7-2 and TRBJ2-5; the match to TRBD2 covers 8 bases. The CDR3 sequence is 16 residues long. V dropped 5 bases and J dropped 11; count of bases not matched to a gene: 19. In germline, CDR1 is SGHTA, CDR2 FQGNSA. The CDR3 nucleotides read TGTGCCAGCAGCGAATCCCCGGGAGGGCCGCAGAGAGAGCAGTACTTC. It encodes CASSESPGGPQREQYF.

The chain employs TRBV11-2 and TRBJ2-5; D perhaps matches TRBD2 (6 bases). The DNA end is more similar to TRBJ2-1, so the J call may be wrong. Germline CDR1 and CDR2: SGHAT and FQNNGV. CDR3 size: 16 residues. The CDR3 DNA follows: TGTGCCAGCAGCTCCATCGGGATCTCCGGCGGGGATGAGCAGTTCTTC. Residues: CASSSIGISGGDEQFF.